These 26 T cell receptor beta chains were all obtained from the same sample, sequenced in a study of PD-1 blockade in mismatch repair-deficient tumors. Clones were read by immunoSEQ multiplex PCR, and TCRdb kept only the in-frame ones, dropping some. The table records 100,000 to 150,000 clones, approximately 90% of them present only once. The sequencing here drew on peripheral blood, taken 44 weeks after starting pembrolizumab. Receptor source: an adult with mismatch repair-deficient cancer.

This sequence joins TRBV29-1 and TRBJ2-7, with 12 nucleotides matching TRBD2. V shed 4 bases, J shed 5 bases, and the junction held 6 bases outside the gene matches. CDR1 is SQVTM and CDR2 is ANQGSEA in the germline V gene. The CDR3 length is 14 residues. CDR3 nucleotides: TGCAGCGTTGTACCTAGCGGGAGGGCCAACGAGCAGTACTTC. This sequence encodes CSVVPSGRANEQYF.

This clone was recorded once. This sequence joins TRBV6-1 and TRBJ1-5, with 9 nucleotides matching TRBD1. V shed 6 bases and J 7 bases; nucleotides not matched to a gene: 10. Germline V gene lookup returns CDR1 MNHNS and CDR2 SASEGT. The CDR3 has 15 amino acids. The CDR3 nucleotides read TGTGCCAGCAGAACTTTCGGACAGGGGAGGCAGCCCCAGCATTTT. This translates into CASRTFGQGRQPQHF.

The chain has TRBV7-8 and TRBJ2-5; D not certain. Germline V gene data show CDR1 as SGHVS and CDR2 as FQNEAQ. The CDR3 extends over 12 amino acids. V lost 6 bases to trimming and J lost 5 bases, with 10 bases between them. As DNA, the CDR3 is TGTGCCAGCAGGAGGTATGGGGAGACCCAGTACTTC. Protein product: CASRRYGETQYF.

This clone was observed a single time. V gene TRBV5-1 combines with J gene TRBJ2-2, with D possibly matching TRBD2 (6 bases). Deletions cut 0 bases from V and 1 base from J, with 7 bases between. Germline CDR1 SGHRS, CDR2 YFSETQ. This CDR3 is 15 amino acids long. CDR3 region: CASSLVGGNTGELFF. Here the CDR3 DNA reads TGCGCCAGCAGCTTGGTGGGGGGGAACACCGGGGAGCTGTTTTTT.

The chain couples TRBV6-1 to TRBJ2-5; 14 positions agree with TRBD2. Germline CDR1 and CDR2: MNHNS and SASEGT. The ends lost 8 bases at V and 5 bases at J; junction bases unmatched: 4. The CDR3 has 14 amino acids. CDR3 sequence (DNA): TGTGCCAGCGGAGGACTAGCGGGAGGTGAGACCCAGTACTTC. This sequence encodes CASGGLAGGETQYF.

CDR3 DNA sequence: TGTGCCAGCAGTATACTAGCGGGAGGCTACAATGAGCAGTTCTTC. Translation: CASSILAGGYNEQFF. The rearrangement links TRBV28 to TRBJ2-1; TRBD2 matches 12 bases. Germline trimming cut 5 bases from V and 3 bases from J; bases unmatched to any gene: 2. The CDR3 covers 15 residues. The germline V gene has CDR1 MDHEN and CDR2 SYDVKM.

The rearrangement uses TRBV11-2 and TRBJ2-5, with 12 nucleotides matching TRBD2. Germline V gene lookup returns CDR1 SGHAT and CDR2 FQNNGV. There are 18 residues in the CDR3. The ends lost 4 bases at V and 0 bases at J; junction bases unmatched: 9. CDR3 in DNA: TGTGCCAGCAGCTCAGGGACTAGCGGGCTCCCTTACCAAGAGACCCAGTACTTC. This translates into CASSSGTSGLPYQETQYF.

V usage is TRBV28 and J usage is TRBJ2-7, with D tentatively TRBD1 or TRBD2 (5 bases each). Germline V gives CDR1 MDHEN, CDR2 SYDVKM. CDR3 length equals 13 residues. V lost 7 bases, J lost 2 bases, and 12 bases lay in between. The CDR3 reads CASTGTLTYEQYF. The CDR3 bases are TGTGCCAGCACGGGGACCCTAACCTACGAGCAGTACTTC.

The chain is built from TRBV10-3 and TRBJ1-5; D uncertain. Germline V gene sequence: CDR1 ENHRY, CDR2 SYGVKD. V was cut by 8 bases and J by 2 bases, with 19 bases left in between. The CDR3 totals 16 residues. The CDR3 loop reads CAIAPGNPRGNQPQHF. In DNA, the CDR3 is TGTGCCATCGCCCCGGGAAACCCAAGGGGCAATCAGCCCCAGCATTTT.

This chain connects TRBV27 to TRBJ2-2; TRBD1 is a possible D gene (6 bases). The CDR3 is made up of 14 amino acids. The ends were cut back, 4 bases at V and 9 bases at J, with 15 bases in the middle. Germline V gene sequence: CDR1 MNHEY, CDR2 SMNVEV (reference sequence). Here the CDR3 reads CASSSGQRGRELFF. Written as DNA, the CDR3 is TGTGCCAGCAGTTCCGGACAGAGGGGCCGGGAGCTGTTTTTT.

The rearrangement uses TRBV2 and TRBJ1-4; D gene unclear. CDR1 and CDR2 (germline): SNHLY, FYNNEI. Deletions cut 2 bases from V and 1 base from J, with 11 bases between. The CDR3 length is 16 residues. CDR3 bases: TGTGCCAGCAGTGAAAACCGTCCGGGAACTAATGAAAAACTGTTTTTT. Amino acids: CASSENRPGTNEKLFF.

The chain carries TRBV5-6 and TRBJ2-7; 8 nucleotides agree with TRBD1. Germline lookup yields CDR1 SGHDT and CDR2 YYEEEE. J lost 6 bases, V lost 4 bases, and 6 bases had no gene match. The CDR3 totals 13 residues. The CDR3 is CASSPGQGPEQYF. CDR3 in DNA: TGTGCCAGCAGCCCAGGACAGGGCCCCGAGCAGTACTTC. The variable domain in full, with the rest retrieved from reference TRBV5-6 and TRBJ2-7, is DAGVTQSPTHLIKTRGQQVTLRCSPKSGHDTVSWYQQALGQGPQFIFQYYEEEERQRGNFPDRFSGHQFPNYSSELNVNALLLGDSALYLCASSPGQGPEQYFGPGTRLTVT.

The rearrangement joins TRBV30 to TRBJ2-7; D ambiguous. Trimming took 2 bases from V and 2 from J, leaving 4 bases between them. The CDR3 has 11 residues. Germline values: CDR1 GTSNPN, CDR2 SVGIG (reference sequence). The CDR3 is CAWSSTYEQYF. The CDR3 DNA is TGTGCCTGGAGTTCTACCTACGAGCAGTACTTC.

The chain carries TRBV11-2 and TRBJ2-2, with D unresolved. Per germline, CDR1 SGHAT and CDR2 FQNNGV. The CDR3 is 14 residues long. Trimming shortened V by 3 bases and J by 1 base, and 6 bases separated the two germline ends. The CDR3: CASSFEVNTGELFF. The CDR3 nucleotides read TGTGCCAGCAGCTTTGAGGTGAACACCGGGGAGCTGTTTTTT.

The chain's CDR3 is CASTHRAGGGTGELFF. In DNA, the CDR3 is TGTGCCAGCACCCACCGAGCGGGGGGTGGCACCGGGGAGCTGTTTTTT. The chain has TRBV5-5 and TRBJ2-2, with TRBD2 identical over 9 bases. The germline V gene encodes CDR1 SGHKS and CDR2 YYEKEE (reference sequence). J was trimmed by 4 bases and V by 6 bases; bases with no gene match: 10. CDR3 length: 16 residues.

This sequence joins TRBV10-2 and TRBJ2-1, with D possibly matching TRBD2 (5 bases). The length of the CDR3 is 11 residues. Germline CDR1 is WSHSY and CDR2 is SAAADI. The ends were cut back, 5 bases at V and 10 bases at J, with 9 bases in the middle. This chain's CDR3 is CASSLGLEQFF. CDR3 DNA sequence: TGCGCCAGCAGTCTCGGACTGGAGCAGTTCTTC.

The chain couples TRBV5-1 to TRBJ1-5; tentatively, D is TRBD1 (5 bases). CDR3 size: 14 residues. Per the germline V gene, CDR1 is SGHRS and CDR2 is YFSETQ. V was cut by 0 bases and J by 3 bases, with 7 bases left in between. CDR3 sequence (DNA): TGCGCCAGCAGCTTGGGAGGGGTCAATCAGCCCCAGCATTTT. Protein: CASSLGGVNQPQHF.

V and J are TRBV10-3 and TRBJ2-5; D call uncertain. The CDR3 runs 14 residues. V was trimmed by 0 bases and J by 5 bases, leaving 10 bases between them. Germline values: CDR1 ENHRY, CDR2 SYGVKD. CDR3 protein: CAISESSSRETQYF. In DNA, the CDR3 is TGTGCCATCAGTGAGTCTAGCTCGCGGGAGACCCAGTACTTC.

The chain has TRBV27 and TRBJ2-7; the match to TRBD1 covers 9 bases. V was clipped by 5 bases and J by 6 bases; unmatched bases: 11. The CDR3 covers 15 residues. Germline CDR1 MNHEY, CDR2 SMNVEV (reference sequence). CDR3 protein: CASSRGTGFRVEQYF. CDR3 coding DNA: TGTGCCAGCAGTAGGGGGACAGGGTTCCGAGTCGAGCAGTACTTC.

This clone appeared a few times. V is TRBV28 and J is TRBJ2-1; D tentatively fits TRBD1 or TRBD2 (6 bases each). The CDR3 length is 15 residues. The germline V and J ends were trimmed by 5 bases and 3 bases, with 14 bases remaining between them. CDR1 is MDHEN, CDR2 SYDVKM, per germline. The CDR3 reads CASSPGASDYNEQFF. The CDR3 nucleotides are TGTGCCAGCAGTCCAGGGGCTAGCGACTACAATGAGCAGTTCTTC.

This clone was picked up a small number of times. V usage is TRBV30 and J usage is TRBJ1-2, with 8 bases matching TRBD1. CDR1 and CDR2 (germline): GTSNPN, SVGIG (reference sequence). The CDR3 runs 13 residues. The trim removed 5 bases at V and 7 bases at J, leaving 9 bases unmatched. The CDR3 region is CAWLDREVGGYTF. The CDR3 DNA reads as TGTGCCTGGTTGGACAGGGAGGTTGGTGGCTACACCTTC.

This clone has only one observation. The chain employs TRBV30 and TRBJ2-1; TRBD2 aligns across 7 bases. The length of the CDR3 is 15 residues. The V and J ends lost 1 base and 3 bases, in that order; junction bases with no gene match: 6. Looked up from germline, CDR1 is GTSNPN and CDR2 is SVGIG (reference sequence). The CDR3 nucleotides are TGTGCCTGGAGTGGGTCTAGCGGAGTCTACAATGAGCAGTTCTTC. Translating gives CAWSGSSGVYNEQFF.

The table lists this clone with a count of one. CDR3 sequence reads: CASSFRDRGEETQYF. The DNA for the CDR3 is TGTGCCAGCAGTTTCCGGGACAGGGGGGAAGAGACCCAGTACTTC. V gene TRBV6-5 combines with J gene TRBJ2-5; 11 bases are a match to TRBD1. After removal of 4 bases from V and 3 bases from J, the junction contained 4 bases not matched to a gene. Germline CDR1 is MNHEY and CDR2 is SVGAGI. The CDR3 has 15 amino acids.

The chain employs TRBV14 and TRBJ2-7, with D perhaps being TRBD1 or TRBD2 (7 bases each). Trimming cost V 3 bases and J 9 bases, with 15 bases left between them. This CDR3 is 13 amino acids long. Looked up from germline, CDR1 is SGHDN and CDR2 is FVKESK. The DNA for the CDR3 is TGTGCCAGCAGCCAGACAGGGAGGGGTAGGCAGTACTTC. Protein: CASSQTGRGRQYF.

The chain couples TRBV14 to TRBJ1-2, with a possible D match to TRBD1 (6 bases). Trimming left V 5 bases short and J 6 bases short, with 13 bases between. There are 13 residues in the CDR3. Germline V lookup: CDR1 SGHDN, CDR2 FVKESK. CDR3 amino acids: CASSGRTADGYTF. The CDR3 DNA is TGTGCCAGCAGCGGCCGGACAGCGGATGGCTACACCTTC.

The chain couples TRBV10-3 to TRBJ2-7; perhaps TRBD2 as D (5 bases). The CDR3 totals 13 residues. Trimming took 3 bases from V and 6 from J, leaving 12 bases between them. Looked up from germline, CDR1 is ENHRY and CDR2 is SYGVKD. CDR3 DNA: TGTGCCATCAGTGAAAGGACTGCGTTCGAGCAGTACTTC. Translated: CAISERTAFEQYF.